Listed below are T cell receptor beta chains from one sample, sequenced in a study of T cell responses to AZD1222 COVID-19 vaccine. Sequencing used immunoSEQ multiplex PCR; TCRdb keeps in-frame clones, though not all of them. Altogether 150,000 to 180,000 clones are present, roughly 90% being singletons, with the ten largest covering 18%. Sequencing used peripheral blood, obtained on day 0 of AZD1222 vaccination. Receptor source: an adult in good health. The conserved cysteine and the conserved F or W are not part of the CDR3 here.

TRBJ1-2 | TRBV9 | ASSGGTGVGYGYT
TRBJ2-2 | TRBV7-6 | ASSLGLAGGTGELF
TRBJ1-2 | TRBV18 | ASSQLGLSYGYT
TRBJ1-5 | TRBV18 | ASSLGTASNQPQH
TRBJ1-3 | TRBV7-8 | ASSLVGPIRLNSGNTIY
TRBJ1-6 | TRBV6-1 | ASSEMGQRSTPYHSPLH
TRBJ1-2 | TRBV5-1 | ASSLSLARLGGYT
TRBJ1-2 | TRBV7-9 | ASSLVGQGEGYT
TRBJ1-2 | TRBV5-6 | ASNRGANYGYT
TRBJ2-7 | TRBV28 | ASRYRVTTYEQY
TRBJ1-5 | TRBV19 | ASTRTTTGINQPQH
TRBJ1-1 | TRBV10-3 | AISEGPNTEAF
TRBJ1-2 | TRBV7-2 | ASSLSLGSNYGYT
TRBJ1-2 | TRBV12-3/TRBV12-4 | ASEDREDGYT
TRBJ1-2 | TRBV5-1 | ASSPEKSYYGYT
TRBJ2-2 | TRBV7-6 | ASSSLSLDRLEETGELF
TRBJ2-3 | TRBV5-4 | ASSLGQPDTQY
TRBJ1-1 | TRBV3-1/TRBV3-2 | ASSPSQGHNRDYTEAF
TRBJ2-3 | TRBV7-2 | ASSRRGQTDTQY
TRBJ1-2 | TRBV25-1 | ASSEPGIPLYGYT